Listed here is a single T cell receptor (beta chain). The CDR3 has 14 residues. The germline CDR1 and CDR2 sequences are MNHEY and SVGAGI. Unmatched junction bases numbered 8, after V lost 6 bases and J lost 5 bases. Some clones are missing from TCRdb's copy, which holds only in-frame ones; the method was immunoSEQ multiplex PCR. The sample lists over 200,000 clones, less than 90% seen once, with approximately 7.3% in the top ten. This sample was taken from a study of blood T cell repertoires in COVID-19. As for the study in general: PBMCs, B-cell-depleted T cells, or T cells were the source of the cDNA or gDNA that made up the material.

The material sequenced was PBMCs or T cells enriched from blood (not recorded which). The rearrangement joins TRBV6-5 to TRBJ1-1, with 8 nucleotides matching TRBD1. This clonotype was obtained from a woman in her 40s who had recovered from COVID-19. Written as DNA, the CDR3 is TGTGCCAGCAGCCTTTACAGGGGGGGAACTGAAGCTTTCTTT. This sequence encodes CASSLYRGGTEAFF.